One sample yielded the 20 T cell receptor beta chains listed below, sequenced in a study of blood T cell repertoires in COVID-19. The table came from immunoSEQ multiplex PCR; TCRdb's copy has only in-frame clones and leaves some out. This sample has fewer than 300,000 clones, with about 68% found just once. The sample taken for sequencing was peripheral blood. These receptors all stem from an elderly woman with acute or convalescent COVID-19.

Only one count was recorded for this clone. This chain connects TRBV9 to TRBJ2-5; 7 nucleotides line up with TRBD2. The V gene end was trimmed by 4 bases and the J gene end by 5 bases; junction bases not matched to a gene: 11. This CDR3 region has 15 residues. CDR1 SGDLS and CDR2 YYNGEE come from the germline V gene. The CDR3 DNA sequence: TGTGCCAGCAGCACCGGACTAGTGCCCTTGGAGACCCAGTACTTC. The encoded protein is CASSTGLVPLETQYF.

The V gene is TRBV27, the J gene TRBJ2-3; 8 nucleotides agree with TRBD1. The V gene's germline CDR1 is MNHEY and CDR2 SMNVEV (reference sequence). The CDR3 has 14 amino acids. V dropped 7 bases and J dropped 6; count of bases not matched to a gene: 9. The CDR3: CASTKTGAGDTQYF. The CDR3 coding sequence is TGTGCCAGCACTAAGACAGGGGCGGGCGATACGCAGTATTTT.

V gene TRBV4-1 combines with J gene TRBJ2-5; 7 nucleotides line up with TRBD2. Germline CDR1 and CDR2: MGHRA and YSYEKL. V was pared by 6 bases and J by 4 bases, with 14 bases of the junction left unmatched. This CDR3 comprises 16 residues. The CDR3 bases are TGCGCCAGCAGACAGCAGCTAGCTAGCGGCCGAGAGACCCAGTACTTC. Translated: CASRQQLASGRETQYF.

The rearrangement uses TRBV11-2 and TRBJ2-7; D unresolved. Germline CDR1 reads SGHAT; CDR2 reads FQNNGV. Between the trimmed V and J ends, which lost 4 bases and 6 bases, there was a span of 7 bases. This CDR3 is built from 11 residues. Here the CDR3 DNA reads TGTGCCAGCAGCTCCCACTTCGAGCAGTACTTC. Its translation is CASSSHFEQYF. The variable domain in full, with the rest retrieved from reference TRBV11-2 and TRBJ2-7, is EAGVAQSPRYKIIEKRQSVAFWCNPISGHATLYWYQQILGQGPKLLIQFQNNGVVDDSQLPKDRFSAERLKGVDSTLKIQPAKLEDSAVYLCASSSHFEQYFGPGTRLTVT.

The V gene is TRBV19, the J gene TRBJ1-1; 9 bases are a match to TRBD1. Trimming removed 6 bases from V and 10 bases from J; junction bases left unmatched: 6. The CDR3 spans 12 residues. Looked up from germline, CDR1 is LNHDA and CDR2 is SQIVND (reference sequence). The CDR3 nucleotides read TGTGCCAGTAGGGGGGACAGGGTCGGAGCTTTCTTT. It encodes CASRGDRVGAFF.

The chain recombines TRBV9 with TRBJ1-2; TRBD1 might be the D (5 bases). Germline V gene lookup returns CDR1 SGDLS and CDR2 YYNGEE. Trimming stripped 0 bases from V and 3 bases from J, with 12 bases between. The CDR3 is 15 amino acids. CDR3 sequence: CASSVDLGVDYGYTF. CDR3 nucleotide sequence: TGTGCCAGCAGCGTAGATTTAGGGGTTGACTATGGCTACACCTTC.

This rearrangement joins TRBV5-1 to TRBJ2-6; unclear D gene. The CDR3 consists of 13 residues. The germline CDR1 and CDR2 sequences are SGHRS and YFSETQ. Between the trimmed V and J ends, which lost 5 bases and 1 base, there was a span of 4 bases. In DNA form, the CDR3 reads TGCGCCAGCAGTACTTCTGGGGCCAACGTCCTGACTTTC. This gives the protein CASSTSGANVLTF.

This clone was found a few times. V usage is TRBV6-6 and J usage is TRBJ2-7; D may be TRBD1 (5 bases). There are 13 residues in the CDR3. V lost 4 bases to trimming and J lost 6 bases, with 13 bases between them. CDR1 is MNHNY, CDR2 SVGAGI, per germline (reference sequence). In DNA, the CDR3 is TGTGCCAGCAGTTCCCTTCAGGGTTCCGAGCAGTACTTC. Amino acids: CASSSLQGSEQYF.

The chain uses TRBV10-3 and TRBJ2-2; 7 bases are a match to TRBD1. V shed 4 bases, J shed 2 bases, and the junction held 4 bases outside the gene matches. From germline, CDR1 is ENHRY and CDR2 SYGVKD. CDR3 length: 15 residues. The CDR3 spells CAISGQGGNTGELFF. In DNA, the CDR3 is TGTGCCATCAGTGGACAGGGTGGAAACACCGGGGAGCTGTTTTTT.

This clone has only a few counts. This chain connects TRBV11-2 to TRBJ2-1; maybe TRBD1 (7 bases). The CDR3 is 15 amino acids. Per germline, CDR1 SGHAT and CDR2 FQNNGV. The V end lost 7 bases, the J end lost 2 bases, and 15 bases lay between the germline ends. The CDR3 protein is CASTLEGATYNEQFF. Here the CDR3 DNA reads TGTGCCAGCACCCTGGAGGGGGCGACCTACAATGAGCAGTTCTTC.

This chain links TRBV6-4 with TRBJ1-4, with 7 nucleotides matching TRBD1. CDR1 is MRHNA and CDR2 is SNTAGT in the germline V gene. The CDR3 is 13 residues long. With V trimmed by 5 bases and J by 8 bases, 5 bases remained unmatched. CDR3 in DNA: TGTGCCAGCAGTCGACAGGGCGGGGAAAAACTGTTTTTT. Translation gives CASSRQGGEKLFF.

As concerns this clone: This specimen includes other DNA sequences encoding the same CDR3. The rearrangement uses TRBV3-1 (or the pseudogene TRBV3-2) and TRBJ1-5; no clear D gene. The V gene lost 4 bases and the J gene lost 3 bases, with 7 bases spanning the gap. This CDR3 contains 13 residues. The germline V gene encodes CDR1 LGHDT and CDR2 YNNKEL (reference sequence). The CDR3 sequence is CASSLGNNQPQHF. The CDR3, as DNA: TGTGCCAGCAGCCTCGGGAACAATCAGCCCCAGCATTTT.

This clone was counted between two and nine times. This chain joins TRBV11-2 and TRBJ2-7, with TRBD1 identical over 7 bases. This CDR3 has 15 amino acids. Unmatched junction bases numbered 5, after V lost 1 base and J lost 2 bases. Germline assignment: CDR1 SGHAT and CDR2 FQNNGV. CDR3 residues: CASSLGTGFAYEQYF. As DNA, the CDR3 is TGTGCCAGCAGCTTAGGGACAGGTTTTGCCTACGAGCAGTACTTC.

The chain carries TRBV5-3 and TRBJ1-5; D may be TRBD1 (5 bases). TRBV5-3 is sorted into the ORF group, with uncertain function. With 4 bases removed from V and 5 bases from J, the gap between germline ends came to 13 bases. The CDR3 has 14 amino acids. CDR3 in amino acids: CARSRSRDDQPQHF. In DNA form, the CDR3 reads TGTGCCAGAAGCAGGAGCAGGGATGATCAGCCCCAGCATTTT.

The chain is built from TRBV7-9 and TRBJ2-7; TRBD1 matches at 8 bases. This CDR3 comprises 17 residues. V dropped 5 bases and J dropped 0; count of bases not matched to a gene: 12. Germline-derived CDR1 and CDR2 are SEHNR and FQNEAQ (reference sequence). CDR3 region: CASSPPGQGYNSYEQYF. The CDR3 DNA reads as TGTGCCAGCAGCCCACCCGGACAGGGTTACAACTCCTACGAGCAGTACTTC. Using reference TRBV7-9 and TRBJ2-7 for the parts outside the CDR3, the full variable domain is DTGVSQNPRHKITKRGQNVTFRCDPISEHNRLYWYRQTLGQGPEFLTYFQNEAQLEKSRLLSDRFSAERPKGSFSTLEIQRTEQGDSAMYLCASSPPGQGYNSYEQYFGPGTRLTVT.

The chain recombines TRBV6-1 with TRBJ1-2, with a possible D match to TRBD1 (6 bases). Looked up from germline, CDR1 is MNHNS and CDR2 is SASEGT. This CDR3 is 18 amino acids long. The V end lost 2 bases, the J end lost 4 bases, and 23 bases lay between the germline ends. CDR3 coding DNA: TGTGCCAGCAGTGAAACGGTGGTGTCCGGGGGGGGCCGCTATGGCTACACCTTC. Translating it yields CASSETVVSGGGRYGYTF.

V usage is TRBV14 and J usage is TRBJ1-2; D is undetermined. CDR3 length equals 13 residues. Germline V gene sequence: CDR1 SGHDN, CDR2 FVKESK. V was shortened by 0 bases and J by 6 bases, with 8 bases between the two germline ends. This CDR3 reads CASSQDRKHGYTF. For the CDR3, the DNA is TGTGCCAGCAGCCAAGACAGAAAACATGGCTACACCTTC.

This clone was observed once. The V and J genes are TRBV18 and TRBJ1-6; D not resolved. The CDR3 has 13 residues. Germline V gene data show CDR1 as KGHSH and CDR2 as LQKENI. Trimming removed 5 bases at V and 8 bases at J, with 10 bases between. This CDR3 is CASSYSRDSPLHF. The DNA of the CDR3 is TGTGCCAGCTCATATTCAAGAGATTCACCCCTCCACTTT.

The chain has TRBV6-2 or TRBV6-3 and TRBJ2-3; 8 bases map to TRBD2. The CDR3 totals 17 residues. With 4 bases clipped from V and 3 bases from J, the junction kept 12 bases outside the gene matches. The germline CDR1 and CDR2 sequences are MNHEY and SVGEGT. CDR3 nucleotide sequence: TGTGCCAGCAGTTTTTCCCCAGCGGGGGATCGTACAGATACGCAGTATTTT. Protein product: CASSFSPAGDRTDTQYF.

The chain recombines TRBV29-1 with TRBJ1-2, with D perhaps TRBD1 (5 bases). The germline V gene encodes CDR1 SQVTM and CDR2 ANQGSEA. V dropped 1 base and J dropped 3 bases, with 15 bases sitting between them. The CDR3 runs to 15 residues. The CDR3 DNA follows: TGCAGCGTTGAAGGTGCCTCTCCGGGGGACTATGGCTACACCTTC. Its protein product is CSVEGASPGDYGYTF. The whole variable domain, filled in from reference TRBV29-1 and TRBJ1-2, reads SAVISQKPSRDICQRGTSLTIQCQVDSQVTMMFWYRQQPGQSLTLIATANQGSEATYESGFVIDKFPISRPNLTFSTLTVSNMSPEDSSIYLCSVEGASPGDYGYTFGSGTRLTVV.